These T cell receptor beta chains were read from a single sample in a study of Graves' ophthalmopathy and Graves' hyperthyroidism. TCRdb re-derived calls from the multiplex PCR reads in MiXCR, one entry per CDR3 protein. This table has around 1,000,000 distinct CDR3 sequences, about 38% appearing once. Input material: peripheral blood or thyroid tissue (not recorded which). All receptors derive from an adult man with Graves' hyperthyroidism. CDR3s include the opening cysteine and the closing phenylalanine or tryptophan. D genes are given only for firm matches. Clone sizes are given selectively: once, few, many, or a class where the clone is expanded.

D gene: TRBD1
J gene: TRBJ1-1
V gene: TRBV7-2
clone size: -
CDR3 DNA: TGTGCCAGCAGCCACCCGACAGGGTCCACTGAAGCTTTCTTT
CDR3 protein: CASSHPTGSTEAFF

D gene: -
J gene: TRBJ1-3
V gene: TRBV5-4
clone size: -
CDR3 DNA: TGTGCCAGCAGCTTTGGACAGCCCCGCTCTGGAAACACCATATATTTT
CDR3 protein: CASSFGQPRSGNTIYF

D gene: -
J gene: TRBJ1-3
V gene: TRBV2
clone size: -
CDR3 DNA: TGTGCCAGCAGTGTACAGGGTTATGGAAACACCATATATTTT
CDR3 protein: CASSVQGYGNTIYF

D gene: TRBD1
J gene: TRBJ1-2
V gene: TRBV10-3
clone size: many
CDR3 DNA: TGTGCCATCAGTGAGAATGGACGGGACAGCTACTATGGCTACACCTTC
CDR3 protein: CAISENGRDSYYGYTF

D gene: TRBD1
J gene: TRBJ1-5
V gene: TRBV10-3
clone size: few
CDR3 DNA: TGTGCCAGCACTGGGACAGTCCTTCAGCCCCAGCATTTT
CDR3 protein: CASTGTVLQPQHF

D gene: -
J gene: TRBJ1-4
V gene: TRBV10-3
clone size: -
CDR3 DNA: TGTGCCATCAGTGAGAAGTCGGGCCTTCCCACGGGGGAAAAACTGTTTTTT
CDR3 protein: CAISEKSGLPTGEKLFF

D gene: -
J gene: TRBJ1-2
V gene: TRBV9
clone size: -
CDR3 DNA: TGTGCCAGCAGCGCCGTGGGGGCAGGCGGCTACACCTTC
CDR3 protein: CASSAVGAGGYTF

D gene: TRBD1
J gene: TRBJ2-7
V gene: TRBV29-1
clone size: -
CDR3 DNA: TGCAGCGTTCAGCCGCCGGGACAGGGGGCCGAGCAGTACTTC
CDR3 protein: CSVQPPGQGAEQYF

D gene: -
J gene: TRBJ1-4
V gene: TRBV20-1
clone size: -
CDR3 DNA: TGCAGTGCTTTCTTTTCGGCAACTAATGAAAAACTGTTTTTT
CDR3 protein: CSAFFSATNEKLFF

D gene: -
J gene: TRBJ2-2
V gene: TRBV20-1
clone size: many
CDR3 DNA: TGCAGTGCCCGAGAGACAGCTCTATCGATCGGCGGGGAGCTGTTTTTT
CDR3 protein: CSARETALSIGGELFF

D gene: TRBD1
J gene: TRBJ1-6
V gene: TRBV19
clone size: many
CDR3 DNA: TGTGCCAGTAAGAAGACAGGGGAGATTTTCCCCCTCCACTTT
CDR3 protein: CASKKTGEIFPLHF

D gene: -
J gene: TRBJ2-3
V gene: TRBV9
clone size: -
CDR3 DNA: TGTGCCAGCAGCGTAGCAGGGGATACGCAGTATTTT
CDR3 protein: CASSVAGDTQYF

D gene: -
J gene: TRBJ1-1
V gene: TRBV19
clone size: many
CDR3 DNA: TGTGCCAGTAGTATAGACAGGGGACTGGCTGAAGCTTTCTTT
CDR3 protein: CASSIDRGLAEAFF